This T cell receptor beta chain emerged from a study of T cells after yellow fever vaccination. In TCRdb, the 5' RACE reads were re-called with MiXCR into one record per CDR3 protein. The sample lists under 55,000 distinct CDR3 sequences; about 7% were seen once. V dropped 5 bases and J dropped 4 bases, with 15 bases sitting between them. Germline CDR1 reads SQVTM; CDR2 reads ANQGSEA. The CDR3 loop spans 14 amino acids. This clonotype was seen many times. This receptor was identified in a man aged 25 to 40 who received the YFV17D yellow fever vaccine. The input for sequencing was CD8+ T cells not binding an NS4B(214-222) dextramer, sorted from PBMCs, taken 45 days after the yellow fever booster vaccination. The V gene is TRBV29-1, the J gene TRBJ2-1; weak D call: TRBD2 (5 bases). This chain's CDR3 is CSVFVPRGYNEQFF. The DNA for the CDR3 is TGCAGCGTTTTTGTCCCTCGGGGTTACAATGAGCAGTTCTTC.